The TCR beta chain under discussion was sequenced for a study of T-cell reconstitution after alpha-beta-depleted transplantation in children. Notes on the study in general: There were reportedly several hundred expanded graft clones from which alpha-beta T cells came about two months after transplant. Once a year had passed after transplant, T-cell counts and diversity came mostly from newly produced T cells.

Trimming cost V 2 bases and J 7 bases, with 8 bases left between them. The CDR3 loop spans 12 amino acids. CDR1 is MNHEY, CDR2 SVGEGT, per germline. This clonotype was counted between two and nine times. Its antigen is as yet unknown. It was with unique molecular identifiers that the TCRbeta library was prepared. TCRdb recomputed calls from the PCR reads with MiXCR, one row per CDR3 protein. The sample records 350,000 to 500,000 distinct CDR3 sequences, over 40% being singletons. The source is a girl aged 2 to 9 with aplastic anemia, due to receive a stem cell transplant. This material consisted of PBMCs, taken before TCRalphabeta/CD19-depleted stem cell transplant. The chain is built from TRBV6-2 or TRBV6-3 and TRBJ1-1, with D unclear. The CDR3 is CASSYLGDEAFF. The CDR3 DNA reads as TGTGCCAGCAGTTACCTTGGGGATGAAGCTTTCTTT.